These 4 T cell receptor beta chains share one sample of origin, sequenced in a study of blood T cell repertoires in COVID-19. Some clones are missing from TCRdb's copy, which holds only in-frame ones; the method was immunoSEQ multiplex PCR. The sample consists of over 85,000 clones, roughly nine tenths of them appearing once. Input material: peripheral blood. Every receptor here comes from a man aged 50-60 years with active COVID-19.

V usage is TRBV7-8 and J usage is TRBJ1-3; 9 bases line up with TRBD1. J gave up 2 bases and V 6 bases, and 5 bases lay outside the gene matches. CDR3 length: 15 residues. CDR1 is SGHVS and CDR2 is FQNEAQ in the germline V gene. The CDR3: CASRGTGYAGNTIYF. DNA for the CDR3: TGTGCCAGCAGGGGGACAGGGTACGCTGGAAACACCATATATTTT.

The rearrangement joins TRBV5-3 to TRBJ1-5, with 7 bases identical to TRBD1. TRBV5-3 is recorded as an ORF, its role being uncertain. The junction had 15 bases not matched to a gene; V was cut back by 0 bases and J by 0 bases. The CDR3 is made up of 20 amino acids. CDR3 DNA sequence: TGTGCCAGAAGCTTGGCTCTCCGGGACAGCCACCCATATAGCAATCAGCCCCAGCATTTT. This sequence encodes CARSLALRDSHPYSNQPQHF.

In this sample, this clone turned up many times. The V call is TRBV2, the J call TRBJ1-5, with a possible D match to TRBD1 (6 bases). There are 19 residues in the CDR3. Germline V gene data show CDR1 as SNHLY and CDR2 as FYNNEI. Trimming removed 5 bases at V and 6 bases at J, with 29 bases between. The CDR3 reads CASSSVYFQGMSSSQPQHF. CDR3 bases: TGTGCCAGCAGTTCCGTTTATTTCCAGGGGATGTCTAGTAGTCAGCCCCAGCATTTT. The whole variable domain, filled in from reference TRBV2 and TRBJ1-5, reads EPEVTQTPSHQVTQMGQEVILRCVPISNHLYFYWYRQILGQKVEFLVSFYNNEISEKSEIFDDQFSVERPDGSNFTLKIRSTKLEDSAMYFCASSSVYFQGMSSSQPQHFGDGTRLSIL.

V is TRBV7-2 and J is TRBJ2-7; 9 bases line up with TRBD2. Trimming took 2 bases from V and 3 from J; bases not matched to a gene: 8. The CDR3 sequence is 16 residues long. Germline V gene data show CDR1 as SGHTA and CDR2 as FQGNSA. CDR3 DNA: TGTGCCAGCAGCTTATTTGATAGCGGGGGCCGCTACGAGCAGTACTTC. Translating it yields CASSLFDSGGRYEQYF.